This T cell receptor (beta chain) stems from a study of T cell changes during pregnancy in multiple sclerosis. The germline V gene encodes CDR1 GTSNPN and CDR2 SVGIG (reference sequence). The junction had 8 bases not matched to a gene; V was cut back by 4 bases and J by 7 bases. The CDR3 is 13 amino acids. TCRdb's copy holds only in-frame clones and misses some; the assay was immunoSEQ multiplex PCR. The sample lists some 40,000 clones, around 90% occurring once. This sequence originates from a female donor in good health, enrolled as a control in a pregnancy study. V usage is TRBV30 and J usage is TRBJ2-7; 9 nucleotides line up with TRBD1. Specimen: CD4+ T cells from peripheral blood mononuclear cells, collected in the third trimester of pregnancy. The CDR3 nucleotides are TGTGCCTGGAAAACAGGGGGCGGGTGGGAGCAGTACTTC. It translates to CAWKTGGGWEQYF.